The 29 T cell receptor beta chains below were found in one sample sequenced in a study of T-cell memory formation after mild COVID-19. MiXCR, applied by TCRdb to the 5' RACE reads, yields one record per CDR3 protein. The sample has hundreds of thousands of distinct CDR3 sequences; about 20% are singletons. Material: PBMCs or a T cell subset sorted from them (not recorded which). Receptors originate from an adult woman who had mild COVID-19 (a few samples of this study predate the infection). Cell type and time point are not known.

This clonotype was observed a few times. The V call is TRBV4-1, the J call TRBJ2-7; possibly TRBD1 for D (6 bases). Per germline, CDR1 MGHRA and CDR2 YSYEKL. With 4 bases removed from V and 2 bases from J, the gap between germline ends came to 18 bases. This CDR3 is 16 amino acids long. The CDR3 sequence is CASSLTSGHGTYEQYF. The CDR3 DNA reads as TGCGCCAGCAGCCTAACATCGGGACACGGTACCTACGAGCAGTACTTC.

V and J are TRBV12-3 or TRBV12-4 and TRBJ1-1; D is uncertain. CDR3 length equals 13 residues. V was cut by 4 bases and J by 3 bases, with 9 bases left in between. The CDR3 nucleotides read TGTGCCAGCAGTTCGACAAGTCACACTGAAGCTTTCTTT. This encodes CASSSTSHTEAFF.

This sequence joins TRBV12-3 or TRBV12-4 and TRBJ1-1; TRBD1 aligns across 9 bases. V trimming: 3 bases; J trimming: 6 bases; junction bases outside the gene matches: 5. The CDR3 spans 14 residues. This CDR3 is CASSLGTGFSEAFF. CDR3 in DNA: TGTGCCAGCAGTTTGGGGACAGGGTTCTCTGAAGCTTTCTTT.

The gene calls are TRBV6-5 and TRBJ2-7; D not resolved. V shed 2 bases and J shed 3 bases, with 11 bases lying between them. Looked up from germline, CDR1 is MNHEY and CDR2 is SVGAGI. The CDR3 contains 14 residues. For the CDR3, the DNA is TGTGCCAGCAGTTACCGCTTCCTAGGCTACGAGCAGTACTTC. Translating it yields CASSYRFLGYEQYF.

Here the CDR3 DNA reads TGTGCCAGCAGTTTGCGAAGTCAGCCCTCCTACGAGCAGTACTTC. This codes for CASSLRSQPSYEQYF. J is TRBJ2-7 and V is TRBV12-3 or TRBV12-4, with D hard to call. The CDR3 has 15 amino acids. V lost 3 bases and J lost 0, with 12 bases in between.

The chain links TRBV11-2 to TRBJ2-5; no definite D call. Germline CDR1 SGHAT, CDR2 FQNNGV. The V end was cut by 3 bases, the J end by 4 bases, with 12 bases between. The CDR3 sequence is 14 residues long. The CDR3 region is CASSLGQIAETQYF. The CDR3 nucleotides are TGTGCCAGCAGCTTGGGCCAGATCGCAGAGACCCAGTACTTC.

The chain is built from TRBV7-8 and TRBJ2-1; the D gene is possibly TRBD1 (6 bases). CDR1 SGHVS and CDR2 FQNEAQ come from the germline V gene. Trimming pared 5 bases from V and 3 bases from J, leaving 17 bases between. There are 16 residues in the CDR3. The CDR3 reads CASSPARQARYNEQFF. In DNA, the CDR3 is TGTGCCAGCAGCCCCGCCCGACAGGCTCGCTACAATGAGCAGTTCTTC.

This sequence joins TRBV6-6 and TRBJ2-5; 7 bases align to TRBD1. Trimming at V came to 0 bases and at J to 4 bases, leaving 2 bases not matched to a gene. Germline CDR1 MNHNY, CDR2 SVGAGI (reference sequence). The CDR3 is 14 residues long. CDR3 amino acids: CASSYSRQGETQYF. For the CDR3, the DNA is TGTGCCAGCAGTTACTCGAGACAGGGAGAGACCCAGTACTTC.

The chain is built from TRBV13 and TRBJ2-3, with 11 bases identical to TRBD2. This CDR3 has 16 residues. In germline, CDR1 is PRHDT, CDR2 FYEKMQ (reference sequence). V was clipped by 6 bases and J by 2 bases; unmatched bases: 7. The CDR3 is CASSSGGAEYTDTQYF. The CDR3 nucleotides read TGTGCCAGCAGTAGCGGGGGGGCCGAATACACAGATACGCAGTATTTT.

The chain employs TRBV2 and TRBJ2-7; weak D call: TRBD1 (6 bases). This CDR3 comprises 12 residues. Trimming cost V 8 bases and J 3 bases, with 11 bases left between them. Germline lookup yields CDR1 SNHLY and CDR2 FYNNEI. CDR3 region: CASGEDSYEQYF. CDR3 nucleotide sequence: TGTGCCAGCGGCGAGGACAGCTACGAGCAGTACTTC.

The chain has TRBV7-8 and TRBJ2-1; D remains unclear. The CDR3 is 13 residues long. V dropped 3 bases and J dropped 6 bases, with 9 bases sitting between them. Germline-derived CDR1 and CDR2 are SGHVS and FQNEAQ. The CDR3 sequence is CASSFRPRNEQFF. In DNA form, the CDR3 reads TGTGCCAGCAGCTTTAGACCACGCAATGAGCAGTTCTTC. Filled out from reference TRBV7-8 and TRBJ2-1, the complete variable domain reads GAGVSQSPRYKVAKRGQDVALRCDPISGHVSLFWYQQALGQGPEFLTYFQNEAQLDKSGLPSDRFFAERPEGSVSTLKIQRTQQEDSAVYLCASSFRPRNEQFFGPGTRLTVL.

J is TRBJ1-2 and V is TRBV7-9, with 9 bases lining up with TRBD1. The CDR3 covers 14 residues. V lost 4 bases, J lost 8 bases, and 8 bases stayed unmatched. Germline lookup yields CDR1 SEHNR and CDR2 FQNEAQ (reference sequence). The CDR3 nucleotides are TGTGCCAGCAGCTATGGGACAGGGATAGTGGGCTACACCTTC. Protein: CASSYGTGIVGYTF.

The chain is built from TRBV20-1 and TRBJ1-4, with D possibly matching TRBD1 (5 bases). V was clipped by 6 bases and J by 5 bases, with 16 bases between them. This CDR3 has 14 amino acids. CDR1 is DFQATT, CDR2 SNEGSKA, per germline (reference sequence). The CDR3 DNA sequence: TGCAGTGCAGCAGTGGGGGGAATCAATGAAAAACTGTTTTTT. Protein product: CSAAVGGINEKLFF.

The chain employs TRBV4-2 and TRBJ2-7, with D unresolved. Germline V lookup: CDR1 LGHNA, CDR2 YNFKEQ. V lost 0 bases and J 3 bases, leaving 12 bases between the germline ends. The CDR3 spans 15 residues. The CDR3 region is CASSQEPGSRYEQYF. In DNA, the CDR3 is TGTGCCAGCAGCCAAGAACCCGGCTCCCGCTACGAGCAGTACTTC.

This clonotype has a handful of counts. This CDR3 reads CASSLGVQGSHGYTF. CDR3 sequence (DNA): TGTGCCAGCAGCTTAGGTGTACAGGGTTCTCATGGCTACACCTTC. This chain connects TRBV13 to TRBJ1-2; possible D gene TRBD1, 6 bases. The CDR3 runs to 15 residues. Germline loops: CDR1 PRHDT, CDR2 FYEKMQ (reference sequence). V was pared by 0 bases and J by 6 bases, with 14 bases between.

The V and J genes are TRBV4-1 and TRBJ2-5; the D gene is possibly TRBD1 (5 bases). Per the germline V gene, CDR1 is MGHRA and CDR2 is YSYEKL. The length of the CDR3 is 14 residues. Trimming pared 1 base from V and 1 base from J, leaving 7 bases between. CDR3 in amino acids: CASSQGQSQETQYF. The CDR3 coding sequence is TGCGCCAGCAGCCAAGGACAGAGCCAAGAGACCCAGTACTTC.

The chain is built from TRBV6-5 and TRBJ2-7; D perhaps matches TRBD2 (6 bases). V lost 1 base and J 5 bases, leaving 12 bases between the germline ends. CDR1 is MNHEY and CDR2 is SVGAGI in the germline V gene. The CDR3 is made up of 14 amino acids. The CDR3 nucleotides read TGTGCCAGCAGTTACTTAGGAGGGTCCCACGAGCAGTACTTC. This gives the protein CASSYLGGSHEQYF.

As DNA, the CDR3 is TGTGCCAGTAGTAGTACAGGGGGCTACTCTGGGGCCAACGTCCTGACTTTC. Its translation: CASSSTGGYSGANVLTF. The chain recombines TRBV19 with TRBJ2-6; 9 bases align to TRBD1. CDR1 and CDR2 from the germline V gene are LNHDA and SQIVND (reference sequence). This CDR3 is 17 amino acids long. J gave up 0 bases and V 4 bases, and 4 bases lay outside the gene matches.

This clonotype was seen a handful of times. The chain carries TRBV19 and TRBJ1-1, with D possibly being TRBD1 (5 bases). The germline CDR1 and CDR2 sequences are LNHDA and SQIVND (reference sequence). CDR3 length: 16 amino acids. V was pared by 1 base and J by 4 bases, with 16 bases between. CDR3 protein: CASSIVVGRLSTEAFF. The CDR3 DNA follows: TGTGCCAGTAGTATAGTTGTGGGACGGCTGAGCACTGAAGCTTTCTTT. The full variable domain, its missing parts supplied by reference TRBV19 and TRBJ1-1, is DGGITQSPKYLFRKEGQNVTLSCEQNLNHDAMYWYRQDPGQGLRLIYYSQIVNDFQKGDIAEGYSVSREKKESFPLTVTSAQKNPTAFYLCASSIVVGRLSTEAFFGQGTRLTVV.

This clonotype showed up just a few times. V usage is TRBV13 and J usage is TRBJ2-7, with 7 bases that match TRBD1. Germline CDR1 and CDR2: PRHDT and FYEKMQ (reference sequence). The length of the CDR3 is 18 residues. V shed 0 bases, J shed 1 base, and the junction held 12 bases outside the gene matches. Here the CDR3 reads CASSLGLITQGTSYEQYF. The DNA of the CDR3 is TGTGCCAGCAGCTTAGGCCTAATAACACAGGGGACGTCCTACGAGCAGTACTTC. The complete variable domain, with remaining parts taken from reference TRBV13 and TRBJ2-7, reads AAGVIQSPRHLIKEKRETATLKCYPIPRHDTVYWYQQGPGQDPQFLISFYEKMQSDKGSIPDRFSAQQFSDYHSELNMSSLELGDSALYFCASSLGLITQGTSYEQYFGPGTRLTVT.

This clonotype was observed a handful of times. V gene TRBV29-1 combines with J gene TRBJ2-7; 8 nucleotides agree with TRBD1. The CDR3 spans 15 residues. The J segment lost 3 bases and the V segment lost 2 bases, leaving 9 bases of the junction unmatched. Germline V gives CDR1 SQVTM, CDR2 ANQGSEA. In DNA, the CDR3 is TGCAGCGTTGAAAGTAGGCGGACAGGGTTCTACGAGCAGTACTTC. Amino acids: CSVESRRTGFYEQYF.

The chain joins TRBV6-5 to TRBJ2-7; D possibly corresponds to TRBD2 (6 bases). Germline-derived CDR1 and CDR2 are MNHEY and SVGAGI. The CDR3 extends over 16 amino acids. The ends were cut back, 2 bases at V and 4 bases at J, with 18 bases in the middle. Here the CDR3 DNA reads TGTGCCAGCAGTTACGATATGGGACTCGAGCCTTACGAGCAGTACTTC. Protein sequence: CASSYDMGLEPYEQYF.

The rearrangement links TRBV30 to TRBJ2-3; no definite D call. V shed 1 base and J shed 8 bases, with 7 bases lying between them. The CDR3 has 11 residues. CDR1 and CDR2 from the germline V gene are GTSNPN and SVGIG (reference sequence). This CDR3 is CAWSGDFTQYF. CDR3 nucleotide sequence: TGTGCCTGGAGTGGAGATTTTACGCAGTATTTT.

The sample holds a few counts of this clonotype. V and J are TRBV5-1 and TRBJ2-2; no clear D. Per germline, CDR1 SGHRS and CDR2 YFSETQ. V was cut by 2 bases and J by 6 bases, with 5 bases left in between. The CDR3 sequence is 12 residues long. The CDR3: CASSLQSGELFF. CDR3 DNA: TGCGCCAGCAGCTTACAGTCCGGGGAGCTGTTTTTT.

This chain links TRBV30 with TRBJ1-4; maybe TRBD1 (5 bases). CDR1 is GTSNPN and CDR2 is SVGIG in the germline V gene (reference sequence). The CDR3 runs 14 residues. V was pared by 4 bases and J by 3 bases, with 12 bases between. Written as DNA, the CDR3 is TGTGCCTGGACGGAGGGGAACCCTAATGAAAAACTGTTTTTT. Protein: CAWTEGNPNEKLFF.

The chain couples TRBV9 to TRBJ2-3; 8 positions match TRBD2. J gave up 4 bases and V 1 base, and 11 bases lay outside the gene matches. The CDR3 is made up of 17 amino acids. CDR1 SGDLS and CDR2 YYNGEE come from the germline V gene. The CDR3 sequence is CASSVRYSGVSADTQYF. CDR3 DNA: TGTGCCAGCAGCGTACGATATAGCGGGGTGAGCGCAGATACGCAGTATTTT.

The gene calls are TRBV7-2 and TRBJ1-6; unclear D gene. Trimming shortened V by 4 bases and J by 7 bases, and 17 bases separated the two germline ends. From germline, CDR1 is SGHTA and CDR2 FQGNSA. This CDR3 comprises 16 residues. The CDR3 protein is CASSSQVGRENSPLHF. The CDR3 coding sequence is TGTGCCAGCAGCTCTCAAGTGGGGAGGGAAAATTCACCCCTCCACTTT.

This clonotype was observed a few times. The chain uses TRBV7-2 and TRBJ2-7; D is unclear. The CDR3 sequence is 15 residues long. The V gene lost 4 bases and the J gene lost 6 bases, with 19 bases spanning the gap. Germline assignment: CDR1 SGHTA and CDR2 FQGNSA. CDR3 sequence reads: CASSSSRIGATEQYF. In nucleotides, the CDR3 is TGTGCCAGCAGCTCCTCCCGAATTGGCGCGACCGAGCAGTACTTC.

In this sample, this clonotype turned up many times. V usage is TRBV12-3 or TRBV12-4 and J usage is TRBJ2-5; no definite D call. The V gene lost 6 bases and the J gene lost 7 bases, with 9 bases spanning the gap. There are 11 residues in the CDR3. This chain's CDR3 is CASSLGGTQYF. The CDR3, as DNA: TGTGCCAGCAGCCTGGGTGGGACCCAGTACTTC.